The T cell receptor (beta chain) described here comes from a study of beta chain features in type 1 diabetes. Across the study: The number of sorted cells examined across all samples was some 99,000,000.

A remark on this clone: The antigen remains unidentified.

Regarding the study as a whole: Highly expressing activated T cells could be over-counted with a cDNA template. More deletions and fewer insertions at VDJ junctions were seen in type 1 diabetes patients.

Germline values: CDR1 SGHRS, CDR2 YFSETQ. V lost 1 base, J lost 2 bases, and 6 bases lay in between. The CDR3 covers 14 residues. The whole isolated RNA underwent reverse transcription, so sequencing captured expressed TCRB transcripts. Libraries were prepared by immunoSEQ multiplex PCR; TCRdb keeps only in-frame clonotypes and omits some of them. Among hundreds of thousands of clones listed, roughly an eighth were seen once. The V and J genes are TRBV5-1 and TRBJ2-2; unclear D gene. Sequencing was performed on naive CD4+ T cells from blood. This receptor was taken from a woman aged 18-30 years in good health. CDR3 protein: CASSLYPNTGELFF. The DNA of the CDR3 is TGCGCCAGCAGCTTGTATCCCAACACCGGGGAGCTGTTTTTT.